The 30 T cell receptor beta chains in this list originate from one sample, sequenced in a study of blood T cell repertoires in COVID-19. This table comes from immunoSEQ multiplex PCR, and its TCRdb copy is limited to in-frame clones, with some not included. The sample comprises some 120,000 clones, about nine tenths of which are singletons, and 1.8% rests with the top ten. The specimen sequenced was peripheral blood. These TCRs come from a human donor with active COVID-19. The donor label of this sample is uncertain.

The rearrangement joins TRBV27 to TRBJ1-6, with TRBD1 matching over 7 bases. Germline lookup yields CDR1 MNHEY and CDR2 SMNVEV (reference sequence). The V segment lost 6 bases and the J segment 0 bases; nucleotides outside the gene matches: 8. This CDR3 has 17 residues. The CDR3 spells CASSLNRGSSYNSPLHF. The CDR3 region has the DNA TGTGCCAGCAGCCTAAACAGGGGTAGCTCCTATAATTCACCCCTCCACTTT.

The chain uses TRBV6-5 and TRBJ1-2; TRBD1 matches 8 bases. Germline CDR1 and CDR2: MNHEY and SVGAGI. The CDR3 totals 15 residues. V gave up 8 bases and J gave up 1 base; unmatched junction bases: 9. The CDR3 loop reads CASPDRGTLNYGYTF. The CDR3 DNA is TGTGCCAGCCCTGACAGGGGAACCCTTAACTATGGCTACACCTTC.

V and J are TRBV18 and TRBJ2-3, with 7 bases fitting TRBD2. The CDR3 is made up of 16 amino acids. The germline V gene has CDR1 KGHSH and CDR2 LQKENI. J was trimmed by 2 bases and V by 3 bases; bases with no gene match: 8. DNA for the CDR3: TGTGCCAGCTCACCGGTAGGGACTATCTACACAGATACGCAGTATTTT. This sequence encodes CASSPVGTIYTDTQYF.

V and J are TRBV28 and TRBJ1-1, with 8 positions matching TRBD1. Germline CDR1 reads MDHEN; CDR2 reads SYDVKM. The CDR3 consists of 14 residues. Trimming at V came to 6 bases and at J to 6 bases, leaving 9 bases not matched to a gene. CDR3 in amino acids: CASRVRGRSSEAFF. In DNA form, the CDR3 reads TGTGCCAGCAGGGTCAGGGGGCGTTCTTCTGAAGCTTTCTTT.

The chain joins TRBV9 to TRBJ2-3; TRBD2 matches 11 bases. This CDR3 has 17 residues. V lost 4 bases to trimming and J lost 0 bases; unmatched junction nucleotides: 7. The V gene's germline CDR1 is SGDLS and CDR2 YYNGEE. Written as DNA, the CDR3 is TGTGCCAGCAGCCGGAGTAGCGGGGGGGCGAGCACAGATACGCAGTATTTT. It translates to CASSRSSGGASTDTQYF.

This chain connects TRBV18 to TRBJ2-7, with 8 bases lining up with TRBD1. The V segment lost 2 bases and the J segment 4 bases; nucleotides outside the gene matches: 10. Germline V gene data show CDR1 as KGHSH and CDR2 as LQKENI. The CDR3 loop spans 16 amino acids. CDR3 nucleotide sequence: TGTGCCAGCTCACCAGTGGACAGGGACGCCATGTACGAGCAGTACTTC. Its protein is CASSPVDRDAMYEQYF.

The V and J genes are TRBV7-9 and TRBJ1-1, with a possible D match to TRBD1 (6 bases). V was trimmed by 4 bases and J by 6 bases, leaving 15 bases between them. Germline loops: CDR1 SEHNR, CDR2 FQNEAQ (reference sequence). The CDR3 is made up of 14 amino acids. The CDR3 nucleotides read TGTGCCAGCAGCTCCGTAACAGGGTTGGCTGAAGCTTTCTTT. It encodes CASSSVTGLAEAFF. The variable domain in full, completed from reference TRBV7-9 and TRBJ1-1, reads DTGVSQNPRHKITKRGQNVTFRCDPISEHNRLYWYRQTLGQGPEFLTYFQNEAQLEKSRLLSDRFSAERPKGSFSTLEIQRTEQGDSAMYLCASSSVTGLAEAFFGQGTRLTVV.

The rearrangement joins TRBV9 to TRBJ2-1; the match to TRBD2 covers 11 bases. Germline trimming cut 2 bases from V and 14 bases from J; bases unmatched to any gene: 9. CDR3 length: 14 residues. Germline loops: CDR1 SGDLS, CDR2 YYNGEE. In DNA form, the CDR3 reads TGTGCCAGCAGCGTCGCTAGCGGGGGGCCCGTGGAGTTCTTC. It specifies CASSVASGGPVEFF.

This clone was recorded once. The rearrangement links TRBV15 to TRBJ1-3, with a tentative D call TRBD1 (6 bases). V was clipped by 2 bases and J by 1 base, with 6 bases between them. This CDR3 comprises 14 residues. The V gene's germline CDR1 is LNHNV and CDR2 YYDKDF (reference sequence). The CDR3 coding sequence is TGTGCCACCAGCAGAACAGGGTCTGGAAACACCATATATTTT. Its translation: CATSRTGSGNTIYF.

The V and J genes are TRBV18 and TRBJ1-2, with 10 nucleotides matching TRBD1. CDR3 length: 14 amino acids. Unmatched junction bases numbered 3, after V lost 3 bases and J lost 5 bases. CDR1 is KGHSH and CDR2 is LQKENI in the germline V gene. This CDR3 is CASSPGDRGYGYTF. In DNA, the CDR3 is TGTGCCAGCTCACCTGGGGACAGGGGATATGGCTACACCTTC.

The table lists this clone with a count of one. This sequence joins TRBV4-3 and TRBJ2-2; 8 positions agree with TRBD2. The CDR3 loop spans 16 amino acids. Germline assignment: CDR1 LGHNA and CDR2 YSLEER. V shed 3 bases, J shed 2 bases, and the junction held 5 bases outside the gene matches. The CDR3 loop is CASSQGRGANTGELFF. The CDR3 coding sequence is TGCGCCAGCAGCCAGGGGCGGGGGGCCAACACCGGGGAGCTGTTTTTT.

The rearrangement uses TRBV13 and TRBJ2-3, with TRBD2 matching over 8 bases. Unmatched junction bases numbered 10, after V lost 5 bases and J lost 3 bases. Germline CDR1 PRHDT, CDR2 FYEKMQ (reference sequence). The CDR3 contains 16 residues. In DNA, the CDR3 is TGTGCCAGCAGCCCCGGGGGAGGCGGGGGGACAGATACGCAGTATTTT. Its protein product is CASSPGGGGGTDTQYF.

In this sample, this clone turned up once. V usage is TRBV5-8 and J usage is TRBJ1-3, with TRBD1 matching 8 bases. The CDR3 runs to 16 residues. CDR1 and CDR2 (germline): SGHTS, YDEGEE. J was trimmed by 0 bases and V by 5 bases; bases with no gene match: 7. Here the CDR3 DNA reads TGTGCCAGCAGTCCCGGACAGGGAAGCTCTGGAAACACCATATATTTT. This translates into CASSPGQGSSGNTIYF.

The rearrangement links TRBV13 to TRBJ2-5, with 9 bases that match TRBD2. The CDR3 sequence is 14 residues long. Germline-derived CDR1 and CDR2 are PRHDT and FYEKMQ (reference sequence). V trimming: 2 bases; J trimming: 4 bases; junction bases outside the gene matches: 2. The DNA of the CDR3 is TGTGCCAGCAGCTTAAAGCGGGGGGTAGAGACCCAGTACTTC. Translation gives CASSLKRGVETQYF. The whole variable domain, filled in from reference TRBV13 and TRBJ2-5, reads AAGVIQSPRHLIKEKRETATLKCYPIPRHDTVYWYQQGPGQDPQFLISFYEKMQSDKGSIPDRFSAQQFSDYHSELNMSSLELGDSALYFCASSLKRGVETQYFGPGTRLLVL.

The rearrangement joins TRBV7-2 to TRBJ2-7; 10 bases are a match to TRBD1. Germline CDR1 SGHTA, CDR2 FQGNSA. Losses at the gene ends were 3 bases for V and 5 bases for J; bases not matched to a gene: 4. CDR3 size: 14 residues. CDR3 amino acids: CASSFRDRGDEQYF. CDR3 DNA: TGTGCCAGCAGCTTCCGGGACAGGGGAGACGAGCAGTACTTC. Full variable domain (remainder filled in from reference TRBV7-2 and TRBJ2-7): GAGVSQSPSNKVTEKGKDVELRCDPISGHTALYWYRQSLGQGLEFLIYFQGNSAPDKSGLPSDRFSAERTGGSVSTLTIQRTQQEDSAVYLCASSFRDRGDEQYFGPGTRLTVT.

The chain recombines TRBV9 with TRBJ2-1; D not certain. CDR3 length: 14 residues. V lost 0 bases to trimming and J lost 9 bases, with 13 bases between them. Germline assignment: CDR1 SGDLS and CDR2 YYNGEE. Here the CDR3 DNA reads TGTGCCAGCAGCGTAGACGAAGCAGCGCGTGAGCAGTTCTTC. As protein: CASSVDEAAREQFF.

This clone occurred a few times. The chain employs TRBV4-3 and TRBJ2-3; D is uncertain. The CDR3 is 17 residues long. Germline-derived CDR1 and CDR2 are LGHNA and YSLEER. V gave up 4 bases and J gave up 1 base, with 18 bases separating them. DNA of the CDR3: TGCGCCAGCAGCCCCCGGAATCTAGTGGGTGGCACAGATACGCAGTATTTT. This codes for CASSPRNLVGGTDTQYF.

The rearrangement joins TRBV19 to TRBJ1-6, with D possibly being TRBD1 (6 bases). Deletions cut 7 bases from V and 10 bases from J, with 11 bases between. Germline V CDR1 and CDR2: LNHDA, SQIVND (reference sequence). CDR3 length: 12 amino acids. The CDR3 loop reads CASTQGRSPLHF. The DNA of the CDR3 is TGTGCCAGTACCCAGGGGCGATCACCCCTCCACTTT.

This chain joins TRBV7-2 and TRBJ2-5; D might be TRBD2 (6 bases). Germline V lookup: CDR1 SGHTA, CDR2 FQGNSA. The CDR3 loop spans 14 amino acids. V was cut by 2 bases and J by 4 bases, with 11 bases left in between. This CDR3 is CASSLTMGLETQYF. CDR3 DNA sequence: TGTGCCAGCAGCTTAACAATGGGACTAGAGACCCAGTACTTC.

This clone was picked up one time. The chain has TRBV5-1 and TRBJ1-2, with 11 nucleotides matching TRBD1. Looked up from germline, CDR1 is SGHRS and CDR2 is YFSETQ. This CDR3 has 15 residues. The trim removed 1 base at V and 8 bases at J, leaving 7 bases unmatched. As DNA, the CDR3 is TGCGCCAGCAGCTTGACCGGGGGACAGGGGGAAGGCTACACCTTC. Translating gives CASSLTGGQGEGYTF.

The rearrangement links TRBV18 to TRBJ1-5, with D maybe TRBD1 (5 bases). Deletions cut 6 bases from V and 2 bases from J, with 11 bases between. This CDR3 has 14 amino acids. Germline values: CDR1 KGHSH, CDR2 LQKENI. The CDR3 coding sequence is TGTGCCAGCTCGCGGGACGGCGGCAATCAGCCCCAGCATTTT. This encodes CASSRDGGNQPQHF.

The chain recombines TRBV6-5 with TRBJ2-3, with a possible D match to TRBD1 (5 bases). V was pared by 7 bases and J by 8 bases, with 16 bases between. Germline lookup yields CDR1 MNHEY and CDR2 SVGAGI. There are 13 residues in the CDR3. The CDR3 bases are TGTGCCAGCACCCCAGCTTTAGGGGTTACGCAGTATTTT. Protein product: CASTPALGVTQYF.

The V and J genes are TRBV6-1 and TRBJ2-5; D ambiguous. V was pared by 0 bases and J by 1 base, with 12 bases between. CDR1 and CDR2 from the germline V gene are MNHNS and SASEGT. The CDR3 is made up of 16 amino acids. The CDR3 coding sequence is TGTGCCAGCAGTGAAGCGACGCAGGCGATCCAAGAGACCCAGTACTTC. Translated, it gives CASSEATQAIQETQYF.

This chain uses TRBV5-1 with TRBJ1-1; TRBD1 aligns across 9 bases. The CDR3 is 14 amino acids. Germline CDR1 is SGHRS and CDR2 is YFSETQ. Unmatched junction bases numbered 2, after V lost 4 bases and J lost 1 base. The CDR3 nucleotides are TGCGCCAGCAGCAGACAGGGGGGGAACACTGAAGCTTTCTTT. Translation: CASSRQGGNTEAFF.

This sequence joins TRBV11-2 and TRBJ2-5, with 7 bases fitting TRBD2. Germline values: CDR1 SGHAT, CDR2 FQNNGV. V dropped 5 bases and J dropped 6; count of bases not matched to a gene: 12. This CDR3 region has 15 residues. The DNA of the CDR3 is TGTGCCAGCAGCGTCCCCCAAGGGGAGGGCAAGACCCAGTACTTC. Protein product: CASSVPQGEGKTQYF.

This clone was seen more than once but under ten times. The chain has TRBV9 and TRBJ1-3; D not resolved. Per the germline V gene, CDR1 is SGDLS and CDR2 is YYNGEE. Trimming pared 4 bases from V and 3 bases from J, leaving 20 bases between. The CDR3 runs to 17 residues. The CDR3 DNA is TGTGCCAGCAGCCCCAGTGTCGGGGAAGGGCTTGGAAACACCATATATTTT. It translates to CASSPSVGEGLGNTIYF.

The genes are TRBV3-1 (or the pseudogene TRBV3-2) and TRBJ1-1; 7 nucleotides align to TRBD1. Germline CDR1 and CDR2: LGHDT and YNNKEL (reference sequence). The length of the CDR3 is 16 residues. V lost 1 base, J lost 1 base, and 6 bases stayed unmatched. The CDR3 reads CASSQALGTENTEAFF. The CDR3 bases are TGTGCCAGCAGCCAAGCTCTCGGGACAGAGAACACTGAAGCTTTCTTT.

V gene TRBV19 combines with J gene TRBJ1-6; 9 positions agree with TRBD1. Germline V CDR1 and CDR2: LNHDA, SQIVND (reference sequence). The junction had 2 bases not matched to a gene; V was cut back by 1 base and J by 10 bases. The length of the CDR3 is 14 residues. CDR3: CASSIGDRDSPLHF. The DNA for the CDR3 is TGTGCCAGTAGTATAGGGGACAGGGACTCACCCCTCCACTTT.

This clone was seen only a few times. CDR3 region: CASSHTGGANYGYTF. In DNA form, the CDR3 reads TGTGCCAGCAGCCATACAGGGGGCGCTAACTATGGCTACACCTTC. The chain couples TRBV4-2 to TRBJ1-2; 9 bases fit TRBD1. Germline CDR1 LGHNA, CDR2 YNFKEQ. The CDR3 length is 15 residues. V trimming: 3 bases; J trimming: 0 bases; junction bases outside the gene matches: 2.

This chain joins TRBV18 and TRBJ1-1; no reliable D call. The CDR3 is 13 residues long. The germline V gene encodes CDR1 KGHSH and CDR2 LQKENI. V gave up 3 bases and J gave up 2 bases, with 7 bases separating them. The CDR3 DNA follows: TGTGCCAGCTCACCCGGGAGAAACACTGAAGCTTTCTTT. This sequence encodes CASSPGRNTEAFF. Together with reference TRBV18 and TRBJ1-1, the CDR3 gives the full variable domain: NAGVMQNPRHLVRRRGQEARLRCSPMKGHSHVYWYRQLPEEGLKFMVYLQKENIIDESGMPKERFSAEFPKEGPSILRIQQVVRGDSAAYFCASSPGRNTEAFFGQGTRLTVV.